This TCR beta chain derives from a study of blood T cells in healthy people across ages. Through a sample-barcoded 5' primer and a J-beta primer mix, a second PCR was run for roughly 6 to 11 cycles. TCRdb fed the 5' RACE reads into MiXCR, producing one record per CDR3 protein. The repertoire consists of hundreds of thousands of distinct CDR3 sequences, with about 51% occurring once and the leading ten covering around an eighth. Remarks on this clonotype: The junction departs from the called germline gene at one end, perhaps through a read error.

The V gene's germline CDR1 is SGHNT and CDR2 YYREEE (reference sequence). This CDR3 contains 12 residues. The sample comprised blood. This receptor was taken from an elderly woman in good health. The genes are TRBV5-4 and TRBJ2-3; D unclear. The CDR3, as DNA: TGTACCAGCTCGGGTAGCACAGATACGCAGTATTTT. Protein sequence: CTSSGSTDTQYF.